The clone carrying this TCR beta chain turned up a few times. Its matching antigen is unknown. The data derive from a study of vaccination and CD4 T cells after COVID-19. The study sequenced cultured CD4+ T cell DNA using the Oncomine TCR Beta short-read assay. TCRdb redid the calling of the PCR reads with MiXCR, one entry per CDR3 protein. The sample contains roughly 20,000 distinct CDR3 sequences, about 43% of which appear only once. Time point described: late sampling 161 to 241 days after vaccination in a few convalescent patients. Indicated treatment: roughly 11-day PBMC culture with coronavirus spike peptide pools or control peptides (ViraFEST assay). V was trimmed by 5 bases and J by 2 bases, leaving 15 bases between them. The CDR3 loop spans 15 amino acids. From germline, CDR1 is LNHDA and CDR2 SQIVND (reference sequence).

This sequence was found in a human donor who had recovered from COVID-19. The V call is TRBV19, the J call TRBJ1-2, with a possible D match to TRBD1 (6 bases). The sequenced sample was CD4+ T cells from blood, cultured in vitro, obtained about 7 months after SARS-CoV-2 vaccination. CDR3 region: CASSPLPTGNYGYTF. The CDR3 nucleotides read TGTGCCAGTAGTCCCCTCCCGACAGGAAACTATGGCTACACCTTC.